This T cell receptor beta chain was identified during a study of CD8 T cells in Susac syndrome. An amount of RNA that ranged from roughly 0.5 to 1 ug was reverse transcribed with random hexamers. An immunoSEQ multiplex PCR generated amplified TCR beta CDR3 products spanning 54 Vbeta and 13 Jbeta. Each CDR3 protein gets one entry after TCRdb re-called the immunoSEQ multiplex PCR reads with MiXCR. Of approximately 230,000 distinct CDR3 sequences listed, roughly 93% are singletons. Findings of the study overall: The relatively small number of individuals in the TCR sequencing and HLA analysis was acknowledged by the study.

CD8+ and CD4+ T cells from blood underwent TCR beta sequencing, which was carried out in a high-throughput format. The CDR3 is made up of 15 amino acids. V dropped 5 bases and J dropped 2 bases, with 10 bases sitting between them. Remarks on this clonotype: The target antigen is unknown.

The sequenced material came from CD4+ T cells from PBMCs. V usage is TRBV12-3 or TRBV12-4 and J usage is TRBJ2-6; unclear D gene. This receptor was obtained from a human donor with multiple sclerosis. In nucleotides, the CDR3 is TGTGCCAGCAGTGATAAAGGGCCTGGGGCCAACGTCCTGACTTTC. This encodes CASSDKGPGANVLTF.